The next 19 T cell receptor beta chains were all read from a single sample in a study of T cell changes during pregnancy in multiple sclerosis. Data came from immunoSEQ multiplex PCR; TCRdb stores just in-frame clones and leaves some out. The table records about 93,000 clones, 85% to 95% of them present only once. The source material was peripheral blood, sampled after pregnancy. The receptors were sampled from a female donor with multiple sclerosis, enrolled in a pregnancy study.

This clone was detected only a few times. The chain is built from TRBV6-5 and TRBJ2-1; no reliable D call. The V end lost 8 bases, the J end lost 0 bases, and 8 bases lay between the germline ends. CDR3 length: 13 residues. Germline V gene lookup returns CDR1 MNHEY and CDR2 SVGAGI. The CDR3 DNA reads as TGTGCCAGCTGGGCCAGCTCCTACAATGAGCAGTTCTTC. It yields the protein CASWASSYNEQFF.

This clone came up once. The chain carries TRBV7-7 and TRBJ2-7; 11 bases align to TRBD2. Trimming removed 5 bases from V and 0 bases from J; junction bases left unmatched: 15. The germline V gene encodes CDR1 SSHAT and CDR2 FNYEAQ (reference sequence). The CDR3 has 19 amino acids. CDR3 in amino acids: CASSLPGLAGGRFSYEQYF. The CDR3 DNA follows: TGTGCCAGCAGCCTCCCAGGCCTAGCGGGGGGCCGTTTCTCCTACGAGCAGTACTTC.

V and J are TRBV19 and TRBJ2-7, with no clear D. Germline V gives CDR1 LNHDA, CDR2 SQIVND (reference sequence). Trimming pared 5 bases from V and 3 bases from J, leaving 5 bases between. This CDR3 contains 11 residues. The CDR3 loop is CASSANYEQYF. CDR3 nucleotides: TGTGCCAGTAGTGCTAACTACGAGCAGTACTTC.

V gene TRBV19 combines with J gene TRBJ2-1; D is unclear. With 0 bases removed from V and 3 bases from J, the gap between germline ends came to 9 bases. Germline values: CDR1 LNHDA, CDR2 SQIVND (reference sequence). CDR3 length equals 15 residues. In nucleotides, the CDR3 is TGTGCCAGTAGTATAGATCTATCGGGCTACAATGAGCAGTTCTTC. Amino acid sequence: CASSIDLSGYNEQFF.

The rearrangement uses TRBV7-6 and TRBJ2-1; D possibly corresponds to TRBD2 (6 bases). V lost 5 bases and J 7 bases, leaving 15 bases between the germline ends. This CDR3 region has 14 residues. The germline V gene encodes CDR1 SGHVS and CDR2 FNYEAQ. The CDR3 loop is CASSLSGSFNEQFF. As DNA, the CDR3 is TGTGCCAGCAGCCTTAGCGGATCCTTTAATGAGCAGTTCTTC.

In nucleotides, the CDR3 is TGTGCCAGCAGCGTCTACAGGGGGCCCCACGAGCAGTACTTC. Protein sequence: CASSVYRGPHEQYF. This chain joins TRBV11-2 and TRBJ2-7, with 9 bases that match TRBD1. In germline, CDR1 is SGHAT, CDR2 FQNNGV. J gave up 5 bases and V 5 bases, and 7 bases lay outside the gene matches. This CDR3 region has 14 residues.

This chain joins TRBV15 and TRBJ1-1; D call uncertain. CDR3 length: 14 amino acids. In germline, CDR1 is LNHNV, CDR2 YYDKDF (reference sequence). The V end was cut by 4 bases, the J end by 0 bases, with 9 bases between. CDR3 in DNA: TGTGCCACCAGCATTGGACTGCTGAACACTGAAGCTTTCTTT. Its protein is CATSIGLLNTEAFF. The full variable domain, its missing parts supplied by reference TRBV15 and TRBJ1-1, is DAMVIQNPRYQVTQFGKPVTLSCSQTLNHNVMYWYQQKSSQAPKLLFHYYDKDFNNEADTPDNFQSRRPNTSFCFLDIRSPGLGDTAMYLCATSIGLLNTEAFFGQGTRLTVV.

V and J are TRBV6-4 and TRBJ1-2; TRBD1 matches 7 bases. J gave up 6 bases and V 2 bases, and 3 bases lay outside the gene matches. From germline, CDR1 is MRHNA and CDR2 SNTAGT. The CDR3 consists of 13 residues. CDR3 in DNA: TGTGCCAGCAGTGACCCCGGACAGGATGGCTACACCTTC. This codes for CASSDPGQDGYTF.

This chain joins TRBV19 and TRBJ1-3; D gene uncertain. This CDR3 has 14 residues. The V end was cut by 7 bases, the J end by 5 bases, with 15 bases between. The germline V gene encodes CDR1 LNHDA and CDR2 SQIVND (reference sequence). The CDR3 loop reads CASTPPGIRNTIYF. The CDR3 bases are TGTGCCAGTACCCCTCCAGGCATCCGAAACACCATATATTTT.

The chain uses TRBV7-9 and TRBJ2-1; 10 bases map to TRBD2. The V gene end was trimmed by 5 bases and the J gene end by 7 bases; junction bases not matched to a gene: 8. CDR1 is SEHNR, CDR2 FQNEAQ, per germline (reference sequence). This CDR3 region has 15 residues. Here the CDR3 reads CASSPRGLAMNEQFF. The DNA of the CDR3 is TGTGCCAGCAGCCCTAGGGGACTAGCGATGAATGAGCAGTTCTTC. Together with reference TRBV7-9 and TRBJ2-1, the CDR3 gives the full variable domain: DTGVSQNPRHKITKRGQNVTFRCDPISEHNRLYWYRQTLGQGPEFLTYFQNEAQLEKSRLLSDRFSAERPKGSFSTLEIQRTEQGDSAMYLCASSPRGLAMNEQFFGPGTRLTVL.

The CDR3 reads CYMQGRTEAFF. The CDR3, as DNA: TGTTACATGCAGGGTAGGACTGAAGCTTTCTTT. This chain links TRBV9 with TRBJ1-1; perhaps TRBD1 as D (5 bases). The germline CDR1 and CDR2 sequences are SGDLS and YYNGEE. The CDR3 extends over 11 amino acids. The whole variable domain, remainder taken from reference TRBV9 and TRBJ1-1, is DSGVTQTPKHLITATGQRVTLRCSPRSGDLSVYWYQQSLDQGLQFLIQYYNGEERAKGNILERFSAQQFPDLHSELNLSSLELGDSALYFCYMQGRTEAFFGQGTRLTVV.

The chain combines TRBV7-3 with TRBJ2-3; a weak D match, TRBD2 (6 bases). With 5 bases removed from V and 1 base from J, the gap between germline ends came to 16 bases. In germline, CDR1 is SGHTA, CDR2 FQGTGA. The CDR3 contains 16 residues. The CDR3 DNA is TGTGCCAGCAGCCCTACCTTGGGGGGAGGCACAGATACGCAGTATTTT. It yields the protein CASSPTLGGGTDTQYF.

The rearrangement links TRBV29-1 to TRBJ2-3, with TRBD2 identical over 8 bases. V was clipped by 1 base and J by 5 bases; unmatched bases: 5. The CDR3 is 14 amino acids. From germline, CDR1 is SQVTM and CDR2 ANQGSEA. This CDR3 is CSVEAGGSRDTQYF. Written as DNA, the CDR3 is TGCAGCGTTGAAGCGGGGGGGTCAAGAGATACGCAGTATTTT.

The chain links TRBV7-9 to TRBJ2-1; possibly TRBD2 for D (6 bases). Germline V gene lookup returns CDR1 SEHNR and CDR2 FQNEAQ (reference sequence). The CDR3 loop spans 14 amino acids. V was trimmed by 6 bases and J by 4 bases, leaving 13 bases between them. The chain's CDR3 is CASRRGGVYNEQFF. The DNA of the CDR3 is TGTGCCAGCAGAAGGGGCGGGGTTTACAATGAGCAGTTCTTC.

J is TRBJ1-1 and V is TRBV6-5; 7 bases are shared with TRBD1. After removal of 2 bases from V and 8 bases from J, the junction contained 2 bases not matched to a gene. CDR3 length equals 12 residues. CDR1 MNHEY and CDR2 SVGAGI come from the germline V gene. The CDR3 bases are TGTGCCAGCAGTTACCGCAGGGGGGAAGCTTTCTTT. Its translation: CASSYRRGEAFF.

The V gene is TRBV5-4, the J gene TRBJ2-5; D is unclear. This CDR3 contains 16 residues. CDR1 is SGHNT, CDR2 YYREEE, per germline (reference sequence). Trimming removed 0 bases from V and 1 base from J, with 13 bases in between. For the CDR3, the DNA is TGTGCCAGCAGCTTGGATCTGAGAACTCCCCAAGAGACCCAGTACTTC. Translated, it gives CASSLDLRTPQETQYF.

The CDR3 DNA reads TGTGCCAGCAGCTTGGCAGGGCGAGGATGGCAGCCCCAGCATTTT. Amino acid sequence: CASSLAGRGWQPQHF. The V call is TRBV5-8, the J call TRBJ1-5; tentatively, D is TRBD1 (5 bases). This CDR3 has 15 amino acids. Germline CDR1 SGHTS, CDR2 YDEGEE. Trimming cost V 0 bases and J 7 bases, with 14 bases left between them. Looking up the rest from reference TRBV5-8 and TRBJ1-5 gives the full variable domain: EAGVTQSPTHLIKTRGQQATLRCSPISGHTSVYWYQQALGLGLQFLLWYDEGEERNRGNFPPRFSGRQFPNYSSELNVNALELEDSALYLCASSLAGRGWQPQHFGDGTRLSIL.

This chain connects TRBV15 to TRBJ2-7; no firm D call. Trimming took 0 bases from V and 4 from J, leaving 16 bases between them. The germline V gene encodes CDR1 LNHNV and CDR2 YYDKDF (reference sequence). This CDR3 has 16 amino acids. CDR3 bases: TGTGCCACCAGCAGAGATTTCGACCAAAAACTATACGAGCAGTACTTC. Residues: CATSRDFDQKLYEQYF.

V is TRBV7-9 and J is TRBJ1-1; D perhaps matches TRBD1 (5 bases). The V end was cut by 6 bases, the J end by 5 bases, with 10 bases between. This CDR3 contains 12 residues. CDR1 is SEHNR and CDR2 is FQNEAQ in the germline V gene (reference sequence). CDR3 sequence: CASRDPGTEAFF. Written as DNA, the CDR3 is TGTGCCAGCAGGGACCCAGGGACTGAAGCTTTCTTT.